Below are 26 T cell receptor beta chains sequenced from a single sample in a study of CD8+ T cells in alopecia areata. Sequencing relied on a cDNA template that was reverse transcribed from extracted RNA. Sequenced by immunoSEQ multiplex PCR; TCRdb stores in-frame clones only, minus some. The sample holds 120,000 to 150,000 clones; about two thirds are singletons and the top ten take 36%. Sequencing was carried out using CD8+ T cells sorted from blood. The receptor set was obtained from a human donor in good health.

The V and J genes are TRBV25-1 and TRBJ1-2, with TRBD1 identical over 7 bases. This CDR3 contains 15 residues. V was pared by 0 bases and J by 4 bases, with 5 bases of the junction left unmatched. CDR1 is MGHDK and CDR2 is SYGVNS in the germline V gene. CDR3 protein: CASSEYGRTGYGYTF. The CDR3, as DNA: TGTGCCAGCAGTGAATATGGGAGGACAGGCTATGGCTACACCTTC.

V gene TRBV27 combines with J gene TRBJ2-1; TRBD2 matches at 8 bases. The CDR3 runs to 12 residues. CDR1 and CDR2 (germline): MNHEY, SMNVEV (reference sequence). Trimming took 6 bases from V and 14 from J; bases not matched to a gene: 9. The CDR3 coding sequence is TGTGCCAGCAGCCACCCCCCGGGGGGGGAGTTCTTC. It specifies CASSHPPGGEFF.

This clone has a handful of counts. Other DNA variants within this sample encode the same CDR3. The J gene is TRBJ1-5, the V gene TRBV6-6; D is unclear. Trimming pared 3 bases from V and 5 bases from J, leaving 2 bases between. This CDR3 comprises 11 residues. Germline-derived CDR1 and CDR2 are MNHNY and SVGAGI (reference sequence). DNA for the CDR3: TGTGCCAGCAGTTATGATCAGCCCCAGCATTTT. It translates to CASSYDQPQHF.

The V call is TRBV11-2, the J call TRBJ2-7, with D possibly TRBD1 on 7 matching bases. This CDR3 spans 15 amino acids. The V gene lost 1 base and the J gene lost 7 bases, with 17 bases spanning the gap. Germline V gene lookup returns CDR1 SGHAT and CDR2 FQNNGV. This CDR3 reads CASSLAARGAGEQYF. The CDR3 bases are TGTGCCAGCAGCTTAGCGGCCAGGGGGGCGGGTGAGCAGTACTTC.

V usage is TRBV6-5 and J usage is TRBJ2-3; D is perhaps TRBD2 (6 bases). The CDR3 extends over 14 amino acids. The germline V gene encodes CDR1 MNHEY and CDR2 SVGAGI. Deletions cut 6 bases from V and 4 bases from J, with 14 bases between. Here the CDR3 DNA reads TGTGCCAGCAGGATGGGAGGCCCCCCAGATACGCAGTATTTT. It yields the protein CASRMGGPPDTQYF.

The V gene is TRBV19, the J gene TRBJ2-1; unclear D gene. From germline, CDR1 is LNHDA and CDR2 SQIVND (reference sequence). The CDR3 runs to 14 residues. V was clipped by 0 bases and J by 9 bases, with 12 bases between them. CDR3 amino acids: CASSIDGGPREQFF. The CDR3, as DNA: TGTGCCAGTAGTATAGACGGCGGCCCACGTGAGCAGTTCTTC.

CDR3 nucleotides: TGTGCCACCAGCAGAGATCAGGAGCAGTACTTC. It translates to CATSRDQEQYF. The chain is built from TRBV15 and TRBJ2-7, with D unclear. V lost 0 bases and J 7 bases, leaving 4 bases between the germline ends. This CDR3 region has 11 residues. Per germline, CDR1 LNHNV and CDR2 YYDKDF (reference sequence).

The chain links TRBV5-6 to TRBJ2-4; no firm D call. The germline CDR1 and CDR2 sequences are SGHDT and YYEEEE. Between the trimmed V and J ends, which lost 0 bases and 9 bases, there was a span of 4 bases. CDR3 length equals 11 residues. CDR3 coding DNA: TGTGCCAGCAGCTTGGGGGGCATTCAGTACTTC. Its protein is CASSLGGIQYF.

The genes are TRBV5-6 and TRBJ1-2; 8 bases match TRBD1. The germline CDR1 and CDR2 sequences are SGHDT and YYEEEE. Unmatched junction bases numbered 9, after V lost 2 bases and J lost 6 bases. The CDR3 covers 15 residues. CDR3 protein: CASSFLLQGEHGYTF. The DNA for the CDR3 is TGTGCCAGCAGCTTTCTACTACAGGGGGAACATGGCTACACCTTC.

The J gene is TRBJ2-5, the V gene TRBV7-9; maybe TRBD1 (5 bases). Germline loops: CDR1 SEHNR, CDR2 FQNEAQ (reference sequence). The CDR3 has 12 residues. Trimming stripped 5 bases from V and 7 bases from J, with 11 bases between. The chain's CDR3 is CASSQGTGTQYF. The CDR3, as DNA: TGTGCCAGCAGCCAGGGAACAGGGACCCAGTACTTC. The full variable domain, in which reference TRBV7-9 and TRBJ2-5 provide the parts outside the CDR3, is DTGVSQNPRHKITKRGQNVTFRCDPISEHNRLYWYRQTLGQGPEFLTYFQNEAQLEKSRLLSDRFSAERPKGSFSTLEIQRTEQGDSAMYLCASSQGTGTQYFGPGTRLLVL.

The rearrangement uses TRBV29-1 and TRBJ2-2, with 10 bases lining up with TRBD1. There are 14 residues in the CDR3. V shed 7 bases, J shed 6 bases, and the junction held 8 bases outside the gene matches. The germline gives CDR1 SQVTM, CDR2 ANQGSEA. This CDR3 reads CSAATGGYSGELFF. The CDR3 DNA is TGCAGCGCTGCGACAGGGGGCTATTCCGGGGAGCTGTTTTTT.

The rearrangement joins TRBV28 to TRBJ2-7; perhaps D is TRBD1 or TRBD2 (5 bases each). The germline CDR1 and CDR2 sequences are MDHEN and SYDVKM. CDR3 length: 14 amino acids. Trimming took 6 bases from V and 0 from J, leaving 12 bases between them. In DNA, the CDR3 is TGTGCCAGCAGACCACGGGACGCCTCCTACGAGCAGTACTTC. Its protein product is CASRPRDASYEQYF.

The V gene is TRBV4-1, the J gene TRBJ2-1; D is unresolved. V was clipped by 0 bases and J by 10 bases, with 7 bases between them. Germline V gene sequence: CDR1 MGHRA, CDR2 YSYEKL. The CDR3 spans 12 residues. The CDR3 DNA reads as TGCGCCAGCAGCCAAGAAGAACGAGAGCAGTTCTTC. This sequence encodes CASSQEEREQFF.

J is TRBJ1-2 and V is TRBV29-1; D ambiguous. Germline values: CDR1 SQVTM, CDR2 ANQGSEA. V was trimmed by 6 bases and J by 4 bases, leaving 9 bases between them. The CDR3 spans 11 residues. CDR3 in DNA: TGCAGCGTAGCGACGCGCTATGGCTACACCTTC. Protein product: CSVATRYGYTF.

The chain's CDR3 is CASSAPTSGSFYEQFF. CDR3 in DNA: TGCGCCAGCAGCGCTCCGACTAGCGGGAGCTTCTATGAGCAGTTCTTC. The chain carries TRBV4-1 and TRBJ2-1; TRBD2 matches 12 bases. Germline V gives CDR1 MGHRA, CDR2 YSYEKL. This CDR3 has 16 amino acids. Unmatched junction bases numbered 10, after V lost 5 bases and J lost 8 bases.

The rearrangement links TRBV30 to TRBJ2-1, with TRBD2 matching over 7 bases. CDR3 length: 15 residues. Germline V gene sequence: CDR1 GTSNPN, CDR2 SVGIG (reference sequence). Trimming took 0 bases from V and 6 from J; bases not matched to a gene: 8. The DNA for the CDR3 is TGTGCCTGGAGTGTACGAGCGGGAAGAGGCAATGAGCAGTTCTTC. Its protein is CAWSVRAGRGNEQFF.

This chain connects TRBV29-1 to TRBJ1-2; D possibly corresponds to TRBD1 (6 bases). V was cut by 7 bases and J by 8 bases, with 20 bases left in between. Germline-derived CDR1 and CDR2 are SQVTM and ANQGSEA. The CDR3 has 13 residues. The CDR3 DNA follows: TGCAGCGCCGCAGGGGATTTAGCGGAAGGCTACACCTTC. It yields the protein CSAAGDLAEGYTF.

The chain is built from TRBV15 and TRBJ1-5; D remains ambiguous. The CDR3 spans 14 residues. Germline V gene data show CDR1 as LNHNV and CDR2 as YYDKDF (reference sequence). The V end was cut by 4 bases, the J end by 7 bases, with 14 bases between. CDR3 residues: CATSNDRPGQPQHF. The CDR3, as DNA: TGTGCCACCAGCAACGACCGTCCCGGACAGCCCCAGCATTTT.

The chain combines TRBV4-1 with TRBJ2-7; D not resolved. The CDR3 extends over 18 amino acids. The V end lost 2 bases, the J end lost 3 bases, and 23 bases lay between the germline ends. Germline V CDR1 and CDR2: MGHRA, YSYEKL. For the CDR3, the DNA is TGCGCCAGCAGCCAAAAACCGGGCCCGCTTCTCCCTTTCTACGAGCAGTACTTC. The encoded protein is CASSQKPGPLLPFYEQYF.

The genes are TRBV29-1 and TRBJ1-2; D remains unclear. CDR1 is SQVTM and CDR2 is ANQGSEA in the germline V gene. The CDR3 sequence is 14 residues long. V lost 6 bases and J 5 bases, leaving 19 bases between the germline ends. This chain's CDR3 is CSVRIPTDPYGYTF. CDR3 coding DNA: TGCAGCGTAAGAATTCCGACGGACCCATATGGCTACACCTTC.

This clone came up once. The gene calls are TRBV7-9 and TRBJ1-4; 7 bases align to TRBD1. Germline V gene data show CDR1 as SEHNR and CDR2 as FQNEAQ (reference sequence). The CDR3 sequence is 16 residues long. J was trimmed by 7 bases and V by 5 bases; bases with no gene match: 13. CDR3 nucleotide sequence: TGTGCCAGCAGCGCGTCGAGACAGGGCTGGGGTGAAAAACTGTTTTTT. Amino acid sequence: CASSASRQGWGEKLFF.

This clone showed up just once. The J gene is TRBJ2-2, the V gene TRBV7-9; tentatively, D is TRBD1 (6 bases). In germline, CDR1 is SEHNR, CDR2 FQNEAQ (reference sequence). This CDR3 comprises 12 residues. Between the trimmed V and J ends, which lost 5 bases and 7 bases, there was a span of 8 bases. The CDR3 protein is CASSTGYGELFF. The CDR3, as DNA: TGTGCCAGCAGCACAGGGTACGGGGAGCTGTTTTTT.

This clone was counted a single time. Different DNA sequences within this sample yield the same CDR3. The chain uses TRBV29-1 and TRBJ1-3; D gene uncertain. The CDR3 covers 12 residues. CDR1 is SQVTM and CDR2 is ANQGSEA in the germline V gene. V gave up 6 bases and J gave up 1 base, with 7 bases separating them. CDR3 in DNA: TGCAGCGTCCGGGGTTCTGGAAACACCATATATTTT. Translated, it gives CSVRGSGNTIYF.

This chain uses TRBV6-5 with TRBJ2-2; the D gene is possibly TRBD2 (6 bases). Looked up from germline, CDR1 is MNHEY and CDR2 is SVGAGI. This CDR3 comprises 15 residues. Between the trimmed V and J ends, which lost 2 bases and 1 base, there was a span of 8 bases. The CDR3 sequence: CASSYGGENTGELFF. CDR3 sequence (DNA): TGTGCCAGCAGTTACGGCGGGGAGAACACCGGGGAGCTGTTTTTT.

The CDR3 sequence: CASSRERSWTEAFF. CDR3 sequence (DNA): TGCGCCAGCAGTCGGGAGAGAAGTTGGACTGAAGCTTTCTTT. This chain connects TRBV5-1 to TRBJ1-1; D not resolved. Per germline, CDR1 SGHRS and CDR2 YFSETQ. The CDR3 sequence is 14 residues long. Trimming left V 5 bases short and J 5 bases short, with 16 bases between.

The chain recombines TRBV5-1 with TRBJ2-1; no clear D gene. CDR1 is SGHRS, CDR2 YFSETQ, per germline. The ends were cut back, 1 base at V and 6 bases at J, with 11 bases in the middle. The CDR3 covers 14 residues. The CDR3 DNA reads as TGCGCCAGCAGCTTGACGCCTTTAACCAATGAGCAGTTCTTC. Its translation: CASSLTPLTNEQFF. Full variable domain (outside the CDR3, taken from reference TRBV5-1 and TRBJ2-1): KAGVTQTPRYLIKTRGQQVTLSCSPISGHRSVSWYQQTPGQGLQFLFEYFSETQRNKGNFPGRFSGRQFSNSRSEMNVSTLELGDSALYLCASSLTPLTNEQFFGPGTRLTVL.